A selection of T cell receptor beta chains follows, all from one sample in a study of T cells in Graves' hyperthyroidism and ophthalmopathy. One entry per CDR3 protein results from TCRdb running MiXCR on the multiplex PCR reads. The sample comprises about 700,000 distinct CDR3 sequences, roughly 15% of which are singletons, and roughly 10% rests with the top ten. The sample comprised blood. These receptors were taken from a woman under 30 with Graves' hyperthyroidism. Each CDR3 is given with its conserved first and last residue. The order of the fields is J gene, clone size, D gene, V gene, CDR3 protein, CDR3 DNA. A D gene is named only where the DNA matches it firmly. Where a row states a size, it is once, few, many or the class of an expanded clone; other rows omit it.

>TRBJ2-7|NA|NA|TRBV6-6
CASSYAGEYEQYF
TGTGCCAGCAGTTACGCAGGGGAGTACGAGCAGTACTTC
>TRBJ1-4|NA|TRBD1|TRBV20-1
CSARPQGALEKLFF
TGCAGTGCTAGACCACAGGGGGCATTGGAAAAACTGTTTTTT
>TRBJ2-1|NA|NA|TRBV29-1
CSVEERTASYNEQFF
TGCAGCGTTGAAGAGAGGACCGCCTCCTACAATGAGCAGTTCTTC
>TRBJ1-1|many|TRBD1|TRBV28
CASSSPRDSYTEAFF
TGTGCCAGCAGTTCCCCCCGGGACAGCTACACTGAAGCTTTCTTT
>TRBJ2-2|many|NA|TRBV7-9
CASSWALTNTGELFF
TGTGCCAGCAGCTGGGCCCTAACGAACACCGGGGAGCTGTTTTTT
>TRBJ2-7|NA|TRBD1|TRBV20-1
CSAPQWDRPYEQYF
TGCAGTGCACCCCAGTGGGACAGGCCCTACGAGCAGTACTTC
>TRBJ2-1|NA|NA|TRBV3-1
CASSPGPSEYEQFF
TGTGCCAGCAGCCCAGGCCCCTCAGAGTATGAGCAGTTCTTC
>TRBJ2-7|many|NA|TRBV29-1
CSVVAGPSYEQYF
TGCAGCGTAGTTGCGGGACCCTCCTACGAGCAGTACTTC
>TRBJ2-5|many|TRBD1|TRBV7-9
CASSLGQGALKGQETQYF
TGTGCCAGCAGCTTAGGTCAGGGGGCGCTTAAGGGGCAAGAGACCCAGTACTTC
>TRBJ2-7|many|NA|TRBV7-9
CASSQSDRPYEQYF
TGTGCCAGCAGTCAGTCAGACAGGCCCTACGAGCAGTACTTC
>TRBJ2-7|NA|NA|TRBV5-5
CASRPTGYSEQYF
TGTGCCAGCAGACCCACAGGTTACTCCGAGCAGTACTTC
>TRBJ2-7|NA|NA|TRBV5-6
CASSLRGAIYEQYF
TGTGCCAGCAGCTTGAGGGGGGCCATCTACGAGCAGTACTTC
>TRBJ1-4|NA|NA|TRBV2
CASRAGTLGATNEKLFF
TGTGCCAGCAGAGCCGGGACACTAGGGGCAACTAATGAAAAACTGTTTTTT
>TRBJ2-1|NA|TRBD2|TRBV4-2
CASSQEGLVGSGKDEQFF
TGTGCCAGCAGCCAAGAGGGGCTTGTGGGTAGCGGGAAGGATGAGCAGTTCTTC
>TRBJ2-2|many|NA|TRBV12-3/TRBV12-4
CASSPGPGPTGELFF
TGTGCCAGCAGCCCGGGCCCGGGCCCCACCGGGGAGCTGTTTTTT
>TRBJ2-1|many|TRBD2|TRBV12-5
CASGHDGGGGGREQFF
TGTGCTAGTGGCCACGACGGAGGCGGGGGGGGTCGAGAGCAGTTCTTC
>TRBJ2-3|many|TRBD2|TRBV27
CASSFEVGGTSTDTQYF
TGTGCCAGCAGTTTTGAGGTGGGAGGGACTAGCACAGATACGCAGTATTTT
>TRBJ1-1|few|NA|TRBV6-1
CASSVVPDITEAFF
TGTGCCAGCAGCGTCGTTCCGGACATCACTGAAGCTTTCTTT
>TRBJ2-1|many|TRBD1|TRBV18
CASSPFIGGGDEQFF
TGTGCCAGCTCACCATTTATAGGGGGCGGAGATGAGCAGTTCTTC
>TRBJ2-1|NA|TRBD2|TRBV11-2
CASSLTSGGNEQFF
TGTGCCAGCAGCTTGACTAGCGGGGGAAATGAGCAGTTCTTC
>TRBJ2-1|NA|TRBD2|TRBV2
CASSEALWTGGNNEQFF
TGTGCCAGCAGTGAAGCGCTTTGGACGGGAGGAAACAATGAGCAGTTCTTC
>TRBJ2-2|NA|TRBD1|TRBV11-1
CASSLALWGTGESTGELFF
TGTGCCAGCAGCTTAGCTCTTTGGGGGACAGGGGAGAGCACCGGGGAGCTGTTTTTT
>TRBJ2-1|many|TRBD2|TRBV11-2
CASSIRLAAHNEQFF
TGTGCCAGCAGCATCAGACTAGCGGCTCACAATGAGCAGTTCTTC
>TRBJ2-7|NA|NA|TRBV6-9
CASSYLPGPYEQYF
TGTGCCAGCAGTTACTTACCAGGACCCTACGAGCAGTACTTC
>TRBJ1-2|many|NA|TRBV12-3/TRBV12-4
CASSSSERAVGYTF
TGTGCCAGCAGTTCTTCCGAGAGGGCGGTCGGCTACACCTTC
>TRBJ2-7|NA|NA|TRBV5-1
CASSIGTFAAYEQYF
TGCGCCAGCAGCATAGGGACCTTCGCAGCCTACGAGCAGTACTTC
>TRBJ1-5|few|NA|TRBV5-1
CASFQAKGDSNQPQHF
TGCGCCAGCTTCCAGGCCAAGGGTGATAGCAATCAGCCCCAGCATTTT
>TRBJ1-2|few|NA|TRBV2
CAGLSTRYGYTF
TGTGCCGGCCTGAGTACTCGGTATGGCTACACCTTC
>TRBJ1-5|few|NA|TRBV18
CASSPSGDGNQPQHF
TGTGCCAGCTCACCCTCAGGGGACGGCAATCAGCCCCAGCATTTT
>TRBJ2-1|NA|NA|TRBV3-1
CASSHIRLINEQFF
TGTGCCAGCAGCCACATCCGACTAATCAATGAGCAGTTCTTC
>TRBJ2-5|NA|TRBD1|TRBV25-1
CATRTGGETQYF
TGTGCCACCCGGACAGGGGGGGAGACCCAGTACTTC
>TRBJ2-7|many|TRBD1|TRBV3-1
CASSRTGGYEQYF
TGTGCCAGCAGTCGTACAGGGGGCTACGAGCAGTACTTC
>TRBJ2-5|many|NA|TRBV11-2
CASSHLGQPKRETQYF
TGTGCCAGCAGCCATCTAGGCCAGCCGAAGAGGGAGACCCAGTACTTC
>TRBJ2-3|NA|NA|TRBV7-3
CASSLGGHGDTQYF
TGTGCCAGCAGCTTAGGGGGCCATGGCGATACGCAGTATTTT
>TRBJ2-2|many|NA|TRBV6-5
CASSYSKLTIRGAVAGELFF
TGTGCCAGCAGTTACTCGAAGTTGACAATTCGGGGGGCGGTCGCCGGGGAGCTGTTTTTT
>TRBJ2-7|few|TRBD1|TRBV2
CASGQGVTYEQYF
TGTGCCAGTGGACAGGGTGTCACCTACGAGCAGTACTTC